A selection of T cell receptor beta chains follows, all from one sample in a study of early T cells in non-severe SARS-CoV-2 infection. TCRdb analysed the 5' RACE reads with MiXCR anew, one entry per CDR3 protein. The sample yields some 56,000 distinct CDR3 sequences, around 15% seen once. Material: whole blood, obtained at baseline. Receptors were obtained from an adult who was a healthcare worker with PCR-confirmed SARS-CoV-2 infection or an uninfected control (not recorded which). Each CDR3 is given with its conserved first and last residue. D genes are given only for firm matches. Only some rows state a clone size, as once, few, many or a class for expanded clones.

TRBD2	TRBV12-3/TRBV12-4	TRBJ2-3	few	CASSLGLAPDTQYF	TGTGCCAGCAGTTTGGGACTAGCCCCAGATACGCAGTATTTT
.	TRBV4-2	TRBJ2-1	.	CASSLETTSYNEQFF	TGTGCCAGCAGCCTTGAGACCACCTCCTACAATGAGCAGTTCTTC
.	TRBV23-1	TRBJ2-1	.	CASSHKMGPNEQFF	TGCGCCAGCAGTCACAAAATGGGACCCAATGAGCAGTTCTTC
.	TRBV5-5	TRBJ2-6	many	CASSGRRLSGANVLTF	TGTGCCAGCAGCGGGAGAAGACTTTCTGGGGCCAACGTCCTGACTTTC
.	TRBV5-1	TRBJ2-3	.	CASSLRTGDTQYF	TGCGCCAGCAGCTTGAGGACCGGGGATACGCAGTATTTT
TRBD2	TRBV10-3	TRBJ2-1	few	CAISETSGSSYNEQFF	TGTGCCATCAGTGAGACTAGCGGGAGCTCCTACAATGAGCAGTTCTTC
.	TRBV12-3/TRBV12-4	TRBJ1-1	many	CASSRAGLRNTEAFF	TGTGCCAGCAGTAGGGCGGGTTTACGGAACACTGAAGCTTTCTTT
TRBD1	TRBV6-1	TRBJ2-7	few	CASTPRQGAWEQYF	TGTGCCAGCACTCCGCGGCAGGGGGCGTGGGAGCAGTACTTC
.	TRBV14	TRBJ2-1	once	CASSPPGQLSYNEQFF	TGTGCCAGCAGCCCCCCCGGACAGCTCTCCTACAATGAGCAGTTCTTC
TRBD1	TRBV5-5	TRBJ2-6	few	CASSLARDRYFSGANVLTF	TGTGCCAGCAGCTTGGCTCGGGACAGGTATTTCTCTGGGGCCAACGTCCTGACTTTC
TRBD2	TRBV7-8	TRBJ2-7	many	CASSLASTGTSGNPYEQYF	TGTGCCAGCAGCTTAGCTAGTACGGGGACTAGCGGGAACCCCTACGAGCAGTACTTC
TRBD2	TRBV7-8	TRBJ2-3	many	CASSLVSSGRLVTDTQYF	TGTGCCAGCAGCTTAGTTTCTAGCGGGAGATTAGTGACAGATACGCAGTATTTT
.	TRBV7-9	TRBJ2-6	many	CASPSLSSGANVLTF	TGTGCCAGCCCGAGTCTGAGCTCTGGGGCCAACGTCCTGACTTTC
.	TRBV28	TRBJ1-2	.	CASSSPGTYGYTF	TGTGCCAGCAGTTCCCCTGGTACTTATGGCTACACCTTC
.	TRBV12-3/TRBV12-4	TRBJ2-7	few	CASSLGPGDSPYEQYF	TGTGCCAGTAGCCTGGGTCCGGGGGACAGCCCCTACGAGCAGTACTTC
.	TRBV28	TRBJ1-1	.	CASSFRGAFTEAFF	TGTGCCAGCAGTTTTAGGGGGGCATTCACTGAAGCTTTCTTT
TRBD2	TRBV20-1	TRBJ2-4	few	CSARDSGLGRDIQYF	TGCAGTGCTAGGGATAGCGGGCTGGGCCGGGACATTCAGTACTTC
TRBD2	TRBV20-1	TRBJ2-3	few	CSAEPGLAGPSTDTQYF	TGCAGTGCGGAGCCGGGACTAGCGGGTCCCAGCACAGATACGCAGTATTTT
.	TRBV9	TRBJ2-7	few	CASSEGLNYEQYF	TGTGCCAGCAGCGAAGGACTAAACTACGAGCAGTACTTC
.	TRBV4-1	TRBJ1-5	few	CASSQDLSGLQPQHF	TGCGCCAGCAGCCAAGATCTTTCAGGCTTGCAGCCCCAGCATTTT
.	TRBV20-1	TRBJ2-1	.	CSARFEGSLGQFF	TGCAGTGCTAGGTTTGAGGGCTCTTTGGGGCAGTTCTTC
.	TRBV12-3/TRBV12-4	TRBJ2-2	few	CASSRTLNTGELFF	TGTGCCAGCAGCCGGACACTGAACACCGGGGAGCTGTTTTTT
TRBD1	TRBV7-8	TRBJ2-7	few	CASTVRQGGYEQYF	TGTGCCAGCACCGTTCGACAGGGGGGCTACGAGCAGTACTTC
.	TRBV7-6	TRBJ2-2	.	CASSLAETANTGELFF	TGTGCCAGCAGCTTAGCGGAAACTGCGAACACCGGGGAGCTGTTTTTT
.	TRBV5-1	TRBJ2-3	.	CASSLKAGWTDTQYF	TGCGCCAGCAGCTTGAAGGCAGGGTGGACAGATACGCAGTATTTT
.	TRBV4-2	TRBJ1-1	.	CASSQASKAFF	TGTGCCAGCAGCCAAGCCTCCAAAGCTTTCTTT
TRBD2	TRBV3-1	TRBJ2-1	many	CASSPLGSGRGNEQFF	TGTGCCAGCAGCCCCTTGGGGAGCGGGAGAGGGAATGAGCAGTTCTTC
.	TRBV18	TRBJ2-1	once	CASSPPGGRANEQFF	TGTGCCAGCTCACCACCCGGCGGCAGGGCGAATGAGCAGTTCTTC
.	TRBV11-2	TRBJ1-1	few	CASSLTQWDTEAFF	TGTGCCAGCAGCTTAACACAGTGGGACACTGAAGCTTTCTTT
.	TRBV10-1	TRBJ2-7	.	CASSDSAGWQYF	TGCGCCAGCAGTGACTCGGCCGGGTGGCAGTACTTC
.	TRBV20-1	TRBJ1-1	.	CSARGREPGYAEAFF	TGCAGTGCTAGAGGTAGGGAACCCGGGTACGCTGAAGCTTTCTTT
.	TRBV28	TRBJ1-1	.	CASSPGTSHTEAFF	TGTGCCAGCAGTCCAGGGACTTCTCACACTGAAGCTTTCTTT
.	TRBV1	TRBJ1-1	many	CTSSQRGMNTEAFF	TGCACCAGCAGCCAGCGGGGGATGAACACTGAAGCTTTCTTT
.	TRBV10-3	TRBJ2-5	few	CAISDSFGETQYF	TGTGCCATCAGTGACTCATTTGGGGAGACCCAGTACTTC
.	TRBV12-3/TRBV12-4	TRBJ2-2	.	CASSLVTLPAGELFF	TGTGCCAGCAGTTTAGTTACCCTCCCGGCAGGGGAGCTGTTTTTT
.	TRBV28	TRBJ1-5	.	CASSTQGGGDQPQHF	TGTGCCAGCAGTACACAGGGTGGGGGGGATCAGCCCCAGCATTTT
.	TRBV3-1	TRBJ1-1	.	CASRGAMNTEAFF	TGTGCCAGCAGAGGCGCGATGAACACTGAAGCTTTCTTT
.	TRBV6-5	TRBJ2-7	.	CASSYYGDSQQYF	TGTGCCAGCAGTTACTACGGGGACTCACAGCAGTACTTC
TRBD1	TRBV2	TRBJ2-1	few	CASSEPRQGDLLYNEQFF	TGTGCCAGCAGTGAACCCAGACAGGGGGATCTACTCTACAATGAGCAGTTCTTC